This T cell receptor beta chain was obtained from a study of long-term antiretroviral therapy in people with HIV (dated by TCRdb to the early 2020s). Looking at the study overall: The earliest samples were collected roughly a decade before the 2015 WHO recommendation for immediate ART, at a time when ART was usually postponed until CD4 counts fell. This retrospective serial study examined whether starting ART and sustained HIV suppression were associated with changes in the composition and diversity of the TRB repertoire in peripheral blood. A total of under 250 cryopreserved PBMC samples were contributed to the cohort by 30 adults with confirmed HIV infection, with samples collected serially over a mean of roughly six years (range 1-12). Eleven of the 30 participants with HIV were female. Test extractions of a monoclonal T-cell line alongside about 35 polyclonal samples showed no cross-contamination during QIAcube processing. Summary of the overall study and its limitations: Inferences about post-ART repertoire changes are limited because no data were available on ART adherence, viral resistance or therapy changes. The samples span the years 2004 to 2017, and the ART regimens used at that time may not be as effective as current regimens. Because PBMC availability was limited, only the TCR beta chain was sequenced, with no alpha chain pairing. Starting ART was linked to a significant rise in TRB diversity, yet even with long-term ART the diversity remained significantly lower than in transplant donor controls. Compared with controls, HIV repertoires had narrower CDR3 length ranges, and the network structure pointed to an antigen-experienced repertoire that shifted only slightly toward naive after ART. The repertoire was dominated across all time points by expanded TRB clones identified before ART initiation, although this dominance was seen to fluctuate and to decrease in many PLHIV after ART. Unsorted PBMC were profiled instead of sorted CD4+ and CD8+ T cells because pre-ART samples had limited cell numbers.

The immunoSEQ hsTCRB v3.0 assay was used at survey level resolution for TRB variable region sequencing. The targeted TRB sequencing depth was roughly 40,000-50,000 T-cell genomes per sample. Pooled TRB libraries were sequenced on an Illumina MiSeq with a v3 150-cycle kit. The published analysis was carried out like this. Repertoire analysis was run in R within a reproducible Nextflow workflow that covered QC, data transformation and analysis. LymphoSeq2, an R package for exploring AIRR-Seq data, was used to implement the custom analyses. A handful of samples that yielded fewer than 5000 total TRB sequences were excluded, so that fewer than 200 HIV repertoires were analyzed. Among the roughly 190 retained HIV repertoires, fewer than 65 were collected before ART initiation and 129 after ART initiation. Each repertoire was downsampled to 5000 TRB nucleotide sequences, and summary statistics were averaged across 100 downsampling iterations. TRB sequences were retained for analysis only if CDR3 regions of at least seven amino acids were present. Two measures captured diversity: a Shannon entropy-derived clonality score and the Gini coefficient. In the repertoire networks, any two of the top 5000 CDR3 amino acid sequences were connected whenever the two sequences differed by an edit distance of one. Antigen specificity groups and MHC restriction were predicted for TRB CDR3 amino acid sequences with GLIPH2. To flag known CMV, EBV, HIV or tissue antigen associations, CDR3 amino acid sequences were matched against VDJdb and McPAS-TCR. Pre-ART, post-ART and control groups were compared with Wilcoxon signed-rank tests and Holm-Bonferroni correction. TCRdb took this table from immuneACCESS and kept in-frame rearrangements with V and J called. Such tables lack part of the clones; where checked against another copy, unresolved V genes explain under half of the gap, and the rest is unexplained. V, J and clone size were drawn from that table, and D and trimming were deduced from the DNA. This sample is represented by just over 15,000 clones; about four fifths of them were singletons. The top ten hold around 20% of the sample.

To be included, a participant needed at least one PBMC sample from before ART initiation plus at least two post-ART samples. All participants with HIV were treated in the United States of America. Cryopreserved samples of about 1-10 million PBMC were thawed and washed before DNA extraction. At the time of the earliest PBMC sample, participants with HIV were aged between about 20 and 55 years. Each participant contributed PBMC samples from 1-4 timepoints before ART initiation and 2-8 timepoints after ART initiation, with a median of 7 samples. Serial HIV viral load, CD4+ T-cell count, ART history and demographic data were obtained for every participant. A Qiagen kit on a QIAcube was used to extract genomic DNA from unsorted PBMC, with samples processed in batches of 12. About this clone itself: Its antigen remains undetermined. Qualities for individual bases were not recorded, and no much larger clone is one base off.

CDR1 and CDR2 are drawn from the germline V gene: MNHEY, SVGAGI. The V and J ends are trimmed by 6 bases and 10 bases, leaving 10 bases between them. The CDR3 sequence holds 12 residues, the cysteine and phenylalanine included. The read is trimmed to its CDR3 DNA, 36 bases read in frame from base 1. The specimen comprised unsorted PBMCs, sampled just before starting antiretroviral therapy. This chain is built from TRBV6-5 and TRBJ1-6; a tentative D call is TRBD1 (5 bases match). This TCR came from a man aged 40-55 years with HIV. The sequenced DNA is TGTGCCAGCAGGCCCCCAGGGTCACCCCTCCACTTT. Its amino acids are CASRPPGSPLHF.